The clone carrying this TCR beta chain was detected only once. The data originate from a study of cytomegalovirus exposure and HLA in healthy donors. Data came from immunoSEQ multiplex PCR; TCRdb stores just in-frame clones and leaves some out. The table records 200,000 to 250,000 clones, over 75% of them present only once. While the first cohort had over 650 subjects, the donors belonged to the separate validation cohort of 100 to 150 subjects. V dropped 2 bases and J dropped 3 bases, with 8 bases sitting between them. Per the germline V gene, CDR1 is MDHEN and CDR2 is SYDVKM. The CDR3 loop spans 13 amino acids.

The V gene is TRBV28, the J gene TRBJ2-7; D unresolved. The sequence derives from a man between 18 and 29 years old in good health and CMV-seropositive. Sequencing was performed on PBMCs. The CDR3 is CASSLREYYEQYF. CDR3 sequence (DNA): TGTGCCAGCAGTTTAAGGGAATACTACGAGCAGTACTTC.